This paragraph covers one TCR beta chain sequence. The second PCR ran about 6 to 11 cycles with a sample-barcoded 5' primer and J-beta primers. TCRdb reprocessed the 5' RACE reads via MiXCR and lists one record per CDR3 protein. The sample contains about 1,500,000 distinct CDR3 sequences, around 42% of which appear only once. The CDR3 length is 15 residues. V was pared by 1 base and J by 2 bases, with 9 bases between. Germline V gene sequence: CDR1 MGHDK, CDR2 SYGVNS. This sample stems from a study of blood T cells in healthy people across ages. The specimen sequenced was blood. The chain uses TRBV25-1 and TRBJ1-3; no clear D. This receptor was taken from a woman younger than 30 in good health. CDR3 sequence (DNA): TGTGCCAGCAGTGAATTCGGACTCACTGGAAACACCATATATTTT. Protein: CASSEFGLTGNTIYF. Drawing the rest from reference TRBV25-1 and TRBJ1-3, the complete variable domain is EADIYQTPRYLVIGTGKKITLECSQTMGHDKMYWYQQDPGMELHLIHYSYGVNSTEKGDLSSESTVSRIRTEHFPLTLESARPSHTSQYLCASSEFGLTGNTIYFGEGSWLTVV.